Below are 16 T cell receptor beta chains sequenced from a single sample in a study of blood T cell repertoires in COVID-19. TCRdb's copy holds only in-frame clones and misses some; the assay was immunoSEQ multiplex PCR. The table shows 200,000 to 250,000 clones, with approximately 90% occurring only once. The sequenced sample consisted of peripheral blood. These receptors were taken from a woman aged 18-29 years who had recovered from COVID-19.

This chain uses TRBV5-4 with TRBJ1-2; TRBD1 aligns across 7 bases. V lost 0 bases and J lost 4; bases outside the gene matches: 12. The CDR3 has 17 amino acids. Germline-derived CDR1 and CDR2 are SGHNT and YYREEE (reference sequence). In DNA, the CDR3 is TGTGCCAGCAGCTTGGTGGGGACAGCTGCGGGCTTCTATGGCTACACCTTC. This translates into CASSLVGTAAGFYGYTF. The variable domain in full, completed from reference TRBV5-4 and TRBJ1-2, reads ETGVTQSPTHLIKTRGQQVTLRCSSQSGHNTVSWYQQALGQGPQFIFQYYREEENGRGNFPPRFSGLQFPNYSSELNVNALELDDSALYLCASSLVGTAAGFYGYTFGSGTRLTVV.

The chain is built from TRBV27 and TRBJ2-7; 13 bases agree with TRBD2. Trimming took 5 bases from V and 5 from J; bases not matched to a gene: 6. From germline, CDR1 is MNHEY and CDR2 SMNVEV (reference sequence). This CDR3 is built from 15 residues. DNA of the CDR3: TGTGCCAGCAGTCCCTGGACTAGCGGGAGTAACGAGCAGTACTTC. It codes for CASSPWTSGSNEQYF.

The gene calls are TRBV13 and TRBJ2-3; 8 bases map to TRBD2. The V gene's germline CDR1 is PRHDT and CDR2 FYEKMQ (reference sequence). CDR3 size: 15 residues. After removal of 5 bases from V and 6 bases from J, the junction contained 10 bases not matched to a gene. CDR3 region: CASSPRTSPRDTQYF. CDR3 nucleotides: TGTGCCAGCAGCCCACGGACTAGCCCCAGGGATACGCAGTATTTT.

Only a few counts were recorded for this clone. The gene calls are TRBV6-6 and TRBJ2-1; D not resolved. Per germline, CDR1 MNHNY and CDR2 SVGAGI (reference sequence). Trimming cost V 5 bases and J 1 base, with 3 bases left between them. CDR3 size: 12 residues. The CDR3 protein is CASSPSYNEQFF. CDR3 nucleotides: TGTGCCAGCAGTCCTTCCTACAATGAGCAGTTCTTC.

This clone was observed once. J is TRBJ1-2 and V is TRBV19; D may be TRBD1 (6 bases). V lost 4 bases, J lost 8 bases, and 17 bases lay in between. CDR1 and CDR2 (germline): LNHDA, SQIVND (reference sequence). The CDR3 length is 14 residues. The CDR3 nucleotides are TGTGCCAGTAGTAAGTTGACAGGTACGGAGGGCTACACCTTC. Amino acid sequence: CASSKLTGTEGYTF. The full variable domain, with the rest looked up from reference TRBV19 and TRBJ1-2, is DGGITQSPKYLFRKEGQNVTLSCEQNLNHDAMYWYRQDPGQGLRLIYYSQIVNDFQKGDIAEGYSVSREKKESFPLTVTSAQKNPTAFYLCASSKLTGTEGYTFGSGTRLTVV.

The chain uses TRBV5-4 and TRBJ1-2; D is unresolved. Trimming took off 0 bases at V and 4 bases at J, with 13 bases between the two ends. This CDR3 has 15 residues. In germline, CDR1 is SGHNT, CDR2 YYREEE (reference sequence). DNA for the CDR3: TGTGCCAGCAGCTTGGAAGTCGCGACTGTCTATGGCTACACCTTC. Protein: CASSLEVATVYGYTF.

The chain carries TRBV9 and TRBJ2-5; 9 positions agree with TRBD2. V lost 0 bases and J lost 4; bases outside the gene matches: 7. This CDR3 contains 16 residues. Germline CDR1 is SGDLS and CDR2 is YYNGEE. CDR3 DNA sequence: TGTGCCAGCAGCGTAGTTATAGCGGGAGTAGGAGAGACCCAGTACTTC. Protein sequence: CASSVVIAGVGETQYF. Full variable domain (remainder filled in from reference TRBV9 and TRBJ2-5): DSGVTQTPKHLITATGQRVTLRCSPRSGDLSVYWYQQSLDQGLQFLIQYYNGEERAKGNILERFSAQQFPDLHSELNLSSLELGDSALYFCASSVVIAGVGETQYFGPGTRLLVL.

The chain combines TRBV5-4 with TRBJ1-6; D might be TRBD1 (6 bases). The germline V and J ends were trimmed by 0 bases and 6 bases, with 10 bases remaining between them. CDR3 length: 15 amino acids. Germline loops: CDR1 SGHNT, CDR2 YYREEE (reference sequence). The CDR3 loop is CASSLAPDSNSPLHF. The CDR3 DNA reads as TGTGCCAGCAGCTTGGCACCGGACAGTAATTCACCCCTCCACTTT.

This clone showed up just a few times. The chain employs TRBV7-6 and TRBJ2-2; possible D gene TRBD1, 6 bases. Germline V gene lookup returns CDR1 SGHVS and CDR2 FNYEAQ. This CDR3 has 16 amino acids. The V and J ends lost 1 base and 3 bases respectively, with 12 bases between them. DNA for the CDR3: TGTGCCAGCAGCTTAGTCACAGGGCTGGACACCGGGGAGCTGTTTTTT. Translation gives CASSLVTGLDTGELFF.

The chain has TRBV21-1 and TRBJ2-1; no DNA check was done on the table's D call, TRBD1. TRBV21-1 constitutes a pseudogene. This CDR3 is 16 amino acids long. The DNA of the CDR3 is TGTGCCAGCAGCAAACTATTGACAGGGGCGTACAATGAGCAGTTCTTC. This gives the protein CASSKLLTGAYNEQFF.

The chain has TRBV30 and TRBJ1-1; TRBD1 matches 7 bases. This CDR3 has 13 residues. J lost 10 bases, V lost 3 bases, and 11 bases had no gene match. Germline V gene lookup returns CDR1 GTSNPN and CDR2 SVGIG (reference sequence). CDR3 in amino acids: CAWRVRDSLIAFF. CDR3 DNA: TGTGCCTGGAGGGTCCGGGACAGCCTTATAGCTTTCTTT.

This chain connects TRBV7-9 to TRBJ2-1, with D unclear. V was shortened by 3 bases and J by 6 bases, with 9 bases between the two germline ends. The CDR3 length is 13 residues. The V gene's germline CDR1 is SEHNR and CDR2 FQNEAQ (reference sequence). The DNA of the CDR3 is TGTGCCAGCAGCTTCCTGGAGATCAATGAGCAGTTCTTC. It is translated as CASSFLEINEQFF.

The V gene is TRBV5-1, the J gene TRBJ1-6, with a tentative D call TRBD1 (6 bases). V lost 3 bases and J 7 bases, leaving 11 bases between the germline ends. The CDR3 runs to 14 residues. Germline values: CDR1 SGHRS, CDR2 YFSETQ. DNA of the CDR3: TGCGCCAGCAGCTCAGGGGCAGAAAATTCACCCCTCCACTTT. It codes for CASSSGAENSPLHF. Using reference TRBV5-1 and TRBJ1-6 for the parts outside the CDR3, the full variable domain is KAGVTQTPRYLIKTRGQQVTLSCSPISGHRSVSWYQQTPGQGLQFLFEYFSETQRNKGNFPGRFSGRQFSNSRSEMNVSTLELGDSALYLCASSSGAENSPLHFGNGTRLTVT.

The chain recombines TRBV12-5 with TRBJ2-2; no firm D call. Germline V gene sequence: CDR1 LGHNT, CDR2 FRNRAP. This CDR3 has 17 amino acids. Trimming took 0 bases from V and 0 from J, leaving 11 bases between them. DNA for the CDR3: TGTGCTAGTGGTTTGGTACATGGCAGCGCGAACACCGGGGAGCTGTTTTTT. Translated: CASGLVHGSANTGELFF. The entire variable domain, with the rest obtained from reference TRBV12-5 and TRBJ2-2, is as follows: DARVTQTPRHKVTEMGQEVTMRCQPILGHNTVFWYRQTMMQGLELLAYFRNRAPLDDSGMPKDRFSAEMPDATLATLKIQPSEPRDSAVYFCASGLVHGSANTGELFFGEGSRLTVL.

The CDR3 region has the DNA TGTGCCAGCTCACCACAGCGGACTAGCGGCGAGCAGTACTTC. This codes for CASSPQRTSGEQYF. The chain has TRBV18 and TRBJ2-7; 10 positions agree with TRBD2. The CDR3 sequence is 14 residues long. J lost 6 bases, V lost 1 base, and 3 bases had no gene match. In germline, CDR1 is KGHSH, CDR2 LQKENI.

The gene calls are TRBV23-1 and TRBJ1-2; D perhaps matches TRBD1 (5 bases). TRBV23-1 counts as an open reading frame of uncertain function. V lost 0 bases and J lost 0, with 11 bases in between. This CDR3 has 16 residues. CDR3 in amino acids: CASSQSGQGANYGYTF. The CDR3, as DNA: TGCGCCAGCAGTCAATCAGGGCAGGGCGCTAACTATGGCTACACCTTC.